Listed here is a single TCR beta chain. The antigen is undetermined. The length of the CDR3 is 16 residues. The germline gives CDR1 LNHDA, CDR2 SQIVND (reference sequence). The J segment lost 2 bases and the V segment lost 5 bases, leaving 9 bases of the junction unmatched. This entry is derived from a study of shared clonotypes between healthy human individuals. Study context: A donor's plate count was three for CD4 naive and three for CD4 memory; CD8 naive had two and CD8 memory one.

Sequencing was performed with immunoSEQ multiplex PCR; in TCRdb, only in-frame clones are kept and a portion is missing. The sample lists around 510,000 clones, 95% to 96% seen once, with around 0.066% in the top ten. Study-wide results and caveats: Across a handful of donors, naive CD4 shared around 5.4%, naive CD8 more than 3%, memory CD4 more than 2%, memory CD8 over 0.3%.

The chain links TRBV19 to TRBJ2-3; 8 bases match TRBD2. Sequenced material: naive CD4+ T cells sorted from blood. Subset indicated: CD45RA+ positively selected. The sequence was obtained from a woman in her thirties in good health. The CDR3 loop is CASSSRLAGPTDTQYF. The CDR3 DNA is TGTGCCAGTAGTTCCAGGCTAGCGGGCCCCACAGATACGCAGTATTTT.